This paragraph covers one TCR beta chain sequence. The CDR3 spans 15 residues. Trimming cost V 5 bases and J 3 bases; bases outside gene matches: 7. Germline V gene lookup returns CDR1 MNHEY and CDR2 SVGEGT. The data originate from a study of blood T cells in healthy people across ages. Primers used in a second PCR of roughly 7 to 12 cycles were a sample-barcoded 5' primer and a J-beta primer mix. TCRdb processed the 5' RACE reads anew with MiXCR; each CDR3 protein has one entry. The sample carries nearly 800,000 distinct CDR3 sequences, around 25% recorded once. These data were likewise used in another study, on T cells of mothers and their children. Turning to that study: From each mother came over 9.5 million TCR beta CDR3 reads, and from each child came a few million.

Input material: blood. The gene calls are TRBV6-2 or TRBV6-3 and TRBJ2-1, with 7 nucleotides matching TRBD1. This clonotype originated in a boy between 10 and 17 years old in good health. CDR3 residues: CASSPDRALYNEQFF. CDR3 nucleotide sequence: TGTGCCAGCAGTCCCGACAGGGCCCTCTACAATGAGCAGTTCTTC.